One sample yielded the 12 T cell receptor beta chains listed below, sequenced in a study of T cells in localized non-small cell lung cancer. Assay: immunoSEQ multiplex PCR; the TCRdb copy retains only in-frame clones and omits some. In the table there are 11,000 or so clones, 85% to 90% of which are singletons. The material sequenced was peripheral blood, taken before any cancer treatment. These TCRs come from a male donor aged 60 or over with stage I lung adenocarcinoma.

The V gene is TRBV7-9, the J gene TRBJ1-2, with D possibly TRBD1 on 5 matching bases. The CDR3 has 13 residues. In germline, CDR1 is SEHNR, CDR2 FQNEAQ (reference sequence). V was trimmed by 0 bases and J by 4 bases, leaving 6 bases between them. The DNA of the CDR3 is TGTGCCAGCAGCTTAGCACAGGCCTATGGCTACACCTTC. This codes for CASSLAQAYGYTF.

The chain carries TRBV19 and TRBJ1-2; the D gene is possibly TRBD1 (5 bases). V lost 4 bases and J lost 4, with 19 bases in between. From germline, CDR1 is LNHDA and CDR2 SQIVND (reference sequence). CDR3 length equals 16 residues. The CDR3 sequence: CASSTVGTAGLYGYTF. DNA of the CDR3: TGTGCCAGTAGTACCGTCGGCACAGCAGGGCTCTATGGCTACACCTTC.

The chain employs TRBV5-1 and TRBJ1-2; D remains unclear. V shed 3 bases and J shed 1 base, with 10 bases lying between them. Germline V CDR1 and CDR2: SGHRS, YFSETQ. The CDR3 runs 14 residues. The CDR3 coding sequence is TGCGCCAGCAGCTACAGCGGGAATAACTATGGCTACACCTTC. Translating gives CASSYSGNNYGYTF.

The chain uses TRBV7-2 and TRBJ2-7; possibly TRBD2 for D (6 bases). In germline, CDR1 is SGHTA, CDR2 FQGNSA. V was pared by 1 base and J by 5 bases, with 24 bases between. The CDR3 has 18 residues. CDR3 protein: CASSLVTFRGSGPHEQYF. In nucleotides, the CDR3 is TGTGCCAGCAGCTTAGTTACTTTCCGGGGTAGCGGTCCCCACGAGCAGTACTTC.

This clone was observed once. The chain employs TRBV7-2 and TRBJ2-5; D call uncertain. V lost 5 bases and J 2 bases, leaving 9 bases between the germline ends. Germline CDR1 reads SGHTA; CDR2 reads FQGNSA. This CDR3 spans 13 amino acids. CDR3 nucleotides: TGTGCCAGCAGCCGGGCCGAGCAAGAGACCCAGTACTTC. Protein: CASSRAEQETQYF.

The chain is built from TRBV18 and TRBJ1-1; D remains unclear. V dropped 3 bases and J dropped 1 base, with 12 bases sitting between them. The CDR3 spans 15 residues. Germline V gene lookup returns CDR1 KGHSH and CDR2 LQKENI. CDR3 DNA: TGTGCCAGCTCACCTCGGAGAGGGCAGAACACTGAAGCTTTCTTT. Its translation is CASSPRRGQNTEAFF.

V is TRBV29-1 and J is TRBJ1-3; D is uncertain. The V end lost 1 base, the J end lost 2 bases, and 3 bases lay between the germline ends. Germline CDR1 reads SQVTM; CDR2 reads ANQGSEA. The CDR3 totals 12 residues. The CDR3 loop reads CSVEGAGNTIYF. The CDR3 nucleotides are TGCAGCGTTGAAGGGGCTGGAAACACCATATATTTT. The full variable domain, its missing parts supplied by reference TRBV29-1 and TRBJ1-3, is SAVISQKPSRDICQRGTSLTIQCQVDSQVTMMFWYRQQPGQSLTLIATANQGSEATYESGFVIDKFPISRPNLTFSTLTVSNMSPEDSSIYLCSVEGAGNTIYFGEGSWLTVV.

This chain joins TRBV5-8 and TRBJ2-2; either TRBD1 or TRBD2 may fit D (5 bases each). CDR1 and CDR2 (germline): SGHTS, YDEGEE. CDR3 length: 14 amino acids. The V end was cut by 7 bases, the J end by 5 bases, with 15 bases between. In nucleotides, the CDR3 is TGTGCCAGCGGGGACCGTGAAGGGACCGGGGAGCTGTTTTTT. Encoded protein: CASGDREGTGELFF.

This clone has a single count. CDR3 in DNA: TGTGCCAGCGCAGAAGGACAGGGAGCTAACTATGGCTACACCTTC. It encodes CASAEGQGANYGYTF. The chain couples TRBV27 to TRBJ1-2; 8 bases agree with TRBD1. Germline loops: CDR1 MNHEY, CDR2 SMNVEV (reference sequence). The junction had 8 bases not matched to a gene; V was cut back by 8 bases and J by 0 bases. This CDR3 comprises 15 residues.

A single count supports this clone. V gene TRBV19 combines with J gene TRBJ1-4; 10 positions match TRBD1. The CDR3 spans 15 residues. Germline loops: CDR1 LNHDA, CDR2 SQIVND (reference sequence). Losses at the gene ends were 4 bases for V and 6 bases for J; bases not matched to a gene: 5. In DNA form, the CDR3 reads TGTGCCAGTAGTAGGCTCGGGACAGGGGATGAAAAACTGTTTTTT. Protein sequence: CASSRLGTGDEKLFF. The variable domain in full, completed from reference TRBV19 and TRBJ1-4, reads DGGITQSPKYLFRKEGQNVTLSCEQNLNHDAMYWYRQDPGQGLRLIYYSQIVNDFQKGDIAEGYSVSREKKESFPLTVTSAQKNPTAFYLCASSRLGTGDEKLFFGSGTQLSVL.

This clone was detected only once. The chain has TRBV5-1 and TRBJ1-2; 9 nucleotides match TRBD1. Germline V gene sequence: CDR1 SGHRS, CDR2 YFSETQ. This CDR3 region has 12 residues. V lost 2 bases and J lost 8; bases outside the gene matches: 1. This CDR3 reads CASSFTGGGYTF. The DNA for the CDR3 is TGCGCCAGCAGCTTTACAGGGGGCGGCTACACCTTC.

This clone appeared a single time. This sequence joins TRBV28 and TRBJ1-1; weak D call: TRBD1 (5 bases). V lost 7 bases and J lost 2, with 14 bases in between. Germline V gene lookup returns CDR1 MDHEN and CDR2 SYDVKM. This CDR3 spans 14 amino acids. The CDR3 region is CASNSGPINTEAFF. The CDR3, as DNA: TGTGCCAGCAACTCGGGACCGATAAACACTGAAGCTTTCTTT.